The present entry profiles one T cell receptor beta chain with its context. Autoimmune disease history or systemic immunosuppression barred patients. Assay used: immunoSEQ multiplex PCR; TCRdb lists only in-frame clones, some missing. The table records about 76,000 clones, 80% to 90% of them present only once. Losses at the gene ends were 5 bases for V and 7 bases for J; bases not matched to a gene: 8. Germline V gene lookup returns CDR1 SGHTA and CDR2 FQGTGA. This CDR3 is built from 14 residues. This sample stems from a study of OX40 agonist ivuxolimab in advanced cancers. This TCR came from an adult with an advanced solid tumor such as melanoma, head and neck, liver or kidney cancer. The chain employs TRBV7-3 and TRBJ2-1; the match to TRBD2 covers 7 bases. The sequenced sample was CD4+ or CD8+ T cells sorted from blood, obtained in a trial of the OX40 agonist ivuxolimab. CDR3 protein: CASSDKTSVNEQFF. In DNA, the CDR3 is TGTGCCAGCAGCGACAAAACTAGCGTTAATGAGCAGTTCTTC.